This T cell receptor (beta chain) derives from a study of cytomegalovirus exposure and HLA in healthy donors. Findings and limits, study-wide: Productive status was seen about 90% or about 30% of the time for most TCR beta V segments in an earlier analysis. Later, an analysis found that common viral pathogens appeared to be linked with several of the most significant clusters. HLA allele associations emerged for around 16,000 TCR beta sequences in a later analysis, at 0.05 false discovery rate.

There are a few counts of this clone. Its antigen remains unknown. Trimming left V 0 bases short and J 4 bases short, with 17 bases between. CDR1 is SGHRS, CDR2 YFSETQ, per germline. The CDR3 extends over 17 amino acids. The PCR contained 60 Vbeta and 13 Jbeta primers. Authors' data handling: A later analysis counted 80 million or so unique TCR beta chains, around 10 million shared. Generated by immunoSEQ multiplex PCR, the TCRdb table keeps only in-frame clones and is missing some. The V and J calls and the clone size are those of that table, but D and trimming were determined from the DNA. Of some 180,000 clones in the sample, 73% are singletons; the top ten hold around 5%.

The chain employs TRBV5-1 and TRBJ2-1; weak D call: TRBD1 (5 bases). The sequencing input was PBMCs. The clonotype was recovered from a woman aged 18-35 years in good health and CMV-seropositive. DNA for the CDR3: TGCGCCAGCAGCTTGGTAGGTTTGGGGCAGGCTTACAATGAGCAGTTCTTC. Amino acid sequence: CASSLVGLGQAYNEQFF.